The 10 T cell receptor beta chains below were found in one sample sequenced in a study of blood T cell repertoires in COVID-19. Profiling relied on immunoSEQ multiplex PCR, and the TCRdb table lists in-frame clones only, not all of them. Here the sample spans approximately 90,000 clones, approximately 87% being singletons. Specimen: peripheral blood. The receptors were sampled from a human donor with acute or convalescent COVID-19. The donor label of this sample is uncertain.

The DNA of the CDR3 is TGTGCCAGCTCACCAAGCCCCCGGACAGCCTCGAACACTGAAGCTTTCTTT. Residues: CASSPSPRTASNTEAFF. This sequence joins TRBV18 and TRBJ1-1, with a weak D call TRBD1 (6 bases). CDR3 length: 17 residues. The V and J ends lost 2 bases and 1 base respectively, with 17 bases between them. The germline V gene encodes CDR1 KGHSH and CDR2 LQKENI.

The chain links TRBV4-3 to TRBJ1-1, with TRBD1 as a possible D gene (5 bases). The CDR3 totals 16 residues. Germline CDR1 reads LGHNA; CDR2 reads YSLEER. The V end lost 0 bases, the J end lost 8 bases, and 19 bases lay between the germline ends. The CDR3 DNA sequence: TGCGCCAGCAGCCAAGATTTACAGGTTTGGCAGGGCGAAGCTTTCTTT. This sequence encodes CASSQDLQVWQGEAFF.

The chain carries TRBV6-5 and TRBJ1-6; the D gene is possibly TRBD1 (5 bases). V was clipped by 10 bases and J by 6 bases, with 16 bases between them. There are 14 residues in the CDR3. The germline V gene encodes CDR1 MNHEY and CDR2 SVGAGI. The DNA of the CDR3 is TGTGCCACCAAAACGGGACTGAGTAATTCACCCCTCCACTTT. Its protein is CATKTGLSNSPLHF.

V and J are TRBV6-5 and TRBJ2-2; D is uncertain. CDR3 length: 14 residues. V lost 7 bases and J 2 bases, leaving 11 bases between the germline ends. Germline loops: CDR1 MNHEY, CDR2 SVGAGI. The CDR3: CASIQVPNTGELFF. CDR3 nucleotides: TGTGCCAGCATACAAGTGCCAAACACCGGGGAGCTGTTTTTT.

The rearrangement links TRBV27 to TRBJ2-7; 7 positions agree with TRBD1. This CDR3 contains 13 residues. The J segment lost 5 bases and the V segment lost 2 bases, leaving 3 bases of the junction unmatched. Germline-derived CDR1 and CDR2 are MNHEY and SMNVEV (reference sequence). Here the CDR3 reads CASSLQGVNEQYF. Here the CDR3 DNA reads TGTGCCAGCAGTTTACAGGGGGTTAACGAGCAGTACTTC.

The chain couples TRBV12-2 to TRBJ2-5; the D call TRBD1 from the table was never checked on the DNA. TRBV12-2 is tagged as a pseudogene. The CDR3 extends over 16 amino acids. CDR3 in amino acids: CASRAGTGMYQETQYF. CDR3 in DNA: TGTGCAAGTCGCGCCGGGACAGGGATGTACCAAGAGACCCAGTACTTC.

This clone was seen a handful of times. The rearrangement joins TRBV6-5 to TRBJ1-1; 7 bases fit TRBD1. This CDR3 has 14 amino acids. Germline CDR1 and CDR2: MNHEY and SVGAGI. Trimming at V came to 5 bases and at J to 1 base, leaving 4 bases not matched to a gene. CDR3 in DNA: TGTGCCAGCAGTCCTCGACAGGGGAACACTGAAGCTTTCTTT. Encoded protein: CASSPRQGNTEAFF.

Only one count was recorded for this clone. V usage is TRBV10-3 and J usage is TRBJ1-2, with 9 bases aligning to TRBD1. Unmatched junction bases numbered 6, after V lost 2 bases and J lost 8 bases. CDR1 is ENHRY and CDR2 is SYGVKD in the germline V gene. The CDR3 is 14 amino acids. CDR3 DNA: TGTGCCATCAGTGAGACCCCGGGACAGGGAGGCTACACCTTC. This gives the protein CAISETPGQGGYTF.

This chain joins TRBV19 and TRBJ1-4; D unresolved. This CDR3 has 15 residues. Germline-derived CDR1 and CDR2 are LNHDA and SQIVND (reference sequence). The V end lost 6 bases, the J end lost 0 bases, and 11 bases lay between the germline ends. The CDR3 protein is CASRTPSATNEKLFF. The CDR3 DNA reads TGTGCCAGTAGGACTCCATCCGCAACTAATGAAAAACTGTTTTTT.

V gene TRBV7-3 combines with J gene TRBJ2-7; TRBD1 matches at 7 bases. After removal of 4 bases from V and 7 bases from J, the junction contained 7 bases not matched to a gene. Germline loops: CDR1 SGHTA, CDR2 FQGTGA. CDR3 length: 13 amino acids. CDR3 region: CASSSGTGEEQYF. The DNA for the CDR3 is TGTGCCAGCAGCTCAGGCACAGGGGAAGAGCAGTACTTC.